Below, 10 T cell receptor beta chains from the same sample are listed, as sequenced in a study of blood T cells in healthy people across ages. Through a sample-barcoded 5' primer and a J-beta primer mix, a second PCR was run for about 6 to 11 cycles. MiXCR, applied by TCRdb to the 5' RACE reads, yields one record per CDR3 protein. The sample includes some 700,000 distinct CDR3 sequences, 20% to 25% of them seen just once. Sequencing was carried out using blood. Receptor source: a man aged 65 to 79 in good health.

This clonotype occurred a few times. This chain links TRBV6-6 with TRBJ1-5, with D unclear. V gave up 7 bases and J gave up 3 bases, with 13 bases separating them. CDR3 length: 14 residues. Germline V CDR1 and CDR2: MNHNY, SVGAGI (reference sequence). CDR3: CASISGPSNQPQHF. CDR3 DNA: TGTGCCAGCATTTCCGGGCCCTCCAATCAGCCCCAGCATTTT.

This clonotype has a handful of counts. The chain employs TRBV12-3 or TRBV12-4 and TRBJ1-2; no clear D gene. Trimming stripped 2 bases from V and 8 bases from J, with 12 bases between. The CDR3 length is 13 residues. CDR3 amino acids: CASSLFPQPGYTF. In nucleotides, the CDR3 is TGTGCCAGCAGTTTATTTCCACAGCCGGGCTACACCTTC.

This sequence joins TRBV2 and TRBJ2-1; D unclear. CDR3 length equals 13 residues. Trimming took off 3 bases at V and 5 bases at J, with 8 bases between the two ends. Germline assignment: CDR1 SNHLY and CDR2 FYNNEI. The CDR3 DNA is TGTGCCAGCAGTGACTTGCTCAACAATGAGCAGTTCTTC. The encoded protein is CASSDLLNNEQFF.

In its sample, this clonotype was seen a few times. The junction differs from germline at one of its ends, possibly a read error. CDR3 residues: CASSQVDNPPLHF. For the CDR3, the DNA is TGTGCCAGCAGCCAAGTGGATAATCCACCCCTCCACTTT. The V gene is TRBV14, the J gene TRBJ1-6; D gene unclear. Per germline, CDR1 SGHDN and CDR2 FVKESK. This CDR3 spans 13 amino acids.

The chain carries TRBV10-3 and TRBJ2-1; 11 positions agree with TRBD2. The CDR3 runs 13 residues. V was pared by 10 bases and J by 5 bases, with 4 bases of the junction left unmatched. Germline CDR1 ENHRY, CDR2 SYGVKD. CDR3 coding DNA: TGTGCCACCGCGACTAGCGGGGACAATGAGCAGTTCTTC. Its translation: CATATSGDNEQFF.

This chain connects TRBV20-1 to TRBJ2-7, with TRBD1 matching over 12 bases. The CDR3 consists of 15 residues. V dropped 4 bases and J dropped 2; count of bases not matched to a gene: 6. Germline assignment: CDR1 DFQATT and CDR2 SNEGSKA (reference sequence). CDR3 coding DNA: TGCAGTGCTAACCCGGGACAGGGGGCGACCTACGAGCAGTACTTC. It codes for CSANPGQGATYEQYF.

This clonotype turned up a few times. This sequence joins TRBV6-1 and TRBJ2-5, with 15 positions matching TRBD2. The CDR3 has 20 residues. Germline V gene sequence: CDR1 MNHNS, CDR2 SASEGT. The V segment lost 1 base and the J segment 5 bases; nucleotides outside the gene matches: 14. The CDR3 loop is CASSEGSLGLAGGVRETQYF. As DNA, the CDR3 is TGTGCCAGCAGTGAAGGTTCGCTGGGACTAGCGGGAGGAGTAAGGGAGACCCAGTACTTC.

V is TRBV29-1 and J is TRBJ2-5; possibly TRBD2 for D (6 bases). The J call may be faulty, since TRBJ2-7 better matches the DNA end. The CDR3 has 15 residues. Germline V gene data show CDR1 as SQVTM and CDR2 as ANQGSEA. DNA of the CDR3: TGCAGCGTCGGCCCCTCGTTAGGGACGGGGGACGAGCAGTACTTC. Protein sequence: CSVGPSLGTGDEQYF.

The chain has TRBV29-1 and TRBJ2-2; 7 bases map to TRBD1. V was pared by 6 bases and J by 8 bases, with 12 bases of the junction left unmatched. The germline V gene has CDR1 SQVTM and CDR2 ANQGSEA. The CDR3 is made up of 14 amino acids. The CDR3 region has the DNA TGCAGCGTGACCGGGACAGCTTCCTTGGGGGAGCTGTTTTTT. It specifies CSVTGTASLGELFF.

This clonotype was seen a handful of times. The gene calls are TRBV7-9 and TRBJ2-1; TRBD2 is a possible D gene (6 bases). This CDR3 contains 14 residues. CDR1 SEHNR and CDR2 FQNEAQ come from the germline V gene (reference sequence). In DNA form, the CDR3 reads TGTGCTCCTACCCCGGGACTCACCTACAATGAGCAGTTCTTC. Translation gives CAPTPGLTYNEQFF.